The 16 T cell receptor beta chains below were found in one sample sequenced in a study of T cell changes during pregnancy in multiple sclerosis. Measured with immunoSEQ multiplex PCR; TCRdb has only the in-frame clones, and not every one. The sample yields roughly 87,000 clones, roughly nine tenths seen once. The material sequenced was PBMCs, taken in the first trimester of pregnancy. Receptor source: a female donor in good health, serving as a control in a pregnancy study. Some clones in this sample may be carry-over from other donors' samples.

As to this clone: The CDR3 does not end in the conserved phenylalanine or tryptophan, so this is likely a read error. This sequence joins TRBV28 and TRBJ2-7; TRBD1 agrees at 9 bases. The CDR3 is made up of 16 amino acids. CDR1 and CDR2 from the germline V gene are MDHEN and SYDVKM. V dropped 4 bases and J dropped 1; count of bases not matched to a gene: 8. In DNA, the CDR3 is TGTGCCAGCAGTTGGCCGGACAGGGGAAATTCCTACGAGCAGTACCTC. Its translation: CASSWPDRGNSYEQYL.

V usage is TRBV5-4 and J usage is TRBJ1-2; a possible D gene is TRBD1 (6 bases). The V gene's germline CDR1 is SGHNT and CDR2 YYREEE (reference sequence). The CDR3 has 15 residues. The germline V and J ends were trimmed by 4 bases and 5 bases, with 18 bases remaining between them. CDR3 region: CASSPRDTYKYGYTF. Here the CDR3 DNA reads TGTGCCAGCAGCCCCCGGGACACTTATAAGTATGGCTACACCTTC.

The chain employs TRBV30 and TRBJ2-7; the match to TRBD2 covers 8 bases. Germline lookup yields CDR1 GTSNPN and CDR2 SVGIG (reference sequence). After removal of 0 bases from V and 7 bases from J, the junction contained 11 bases not matched to a gene. The CDR3 consists of 15 residues. In nucleotides, the CDR3 is TGTGCCTGGAGTGTAGGTGGGACTAGTCAAAAAGAGCAGTACTTC. It encodes CAWSVGGTSQKEQYF.

A single count supports this clone. The chain carries TRBV7-8 and TRBJ2-7, with no clear D. With 5 bases removed from V and 1 base from J, the gap between germline ends came to 15 bases. Germline V gene sequence: CDR1 SGHVS, CDR2 FQNEAQ. This CDR3 has 15 residues. CDR3 in amino acids: CASSPAEALSYEQYF. The CDR3 nucleotides read TGTGCCAGCAGCCCCGCCGAGGCTTTATCCTACGAGCAGTACTTC.

The chain employs TRBV2 and TRBJ2-2, with a possible D match to TRBD2 (6 bases). The V end lost 6 bases, the J end lost 3 bases, and 11 bases lay between the germline ends. The CDR3 length is 14 residues. Germline V gene lookup returns CDR1 SNHLY and CDR2 FYNNEI. CDR3 protein: CASRSWGDTGELFF. DNA of the CDR3: TGTGCCAGCAGAAGTTGGGGGGACACCGGGGAGCTGTTTTTT.

The rearrangement uses TRBV18 and TRBJ1-1, with TRBD1 matching over 9 bases. CDR1 is KGHSH and CDR2 is LQKENI in the germline V gene. The CDR3 extends over 15 amino acids. Trimming removed 5 bases from V and 0 bases from J; junction bases left unmatched: 4. In DNA, the CDR3 is TGTGCCAGCTCATCCCGGACAGGGGTGAACACTGAAGCTTTCTTT. It encodes CASSSRTGVNTEAFF.

The chain links TRBV6-5 to TRBJ2-1; tentative D call: TRBD1 (7 bases). V shed 5 bases and J shed 8 bases, with 13 bases lying between them. Germline CDR1 reads MNHEY; CDR2 reads SVGAGI. The CDR3 spans 13 residues. CDR3 sequence (DNA): TGTGCCAGCAGTCAACAGGGGAGGTATGAGCAGTTCTTC. Translating it yields CASSQQGRYEQFF.

The chain is built from TRBV6-6 and TRBJ2-5; 7 bases match TRBD2. J was trimmed by 9 bases and V by 6 bases; bases with no gene match: 16. Per germline, CDR1 MNHNY and CDR2 SVGAGI (reference sequence). The CDR3 is 15 amino acids. The CDR3: CASSPKLGEGWAQYF. The CDR3 region has the DNA TGTGCCAGCAGCCCCAAACTAGGGGAGGGTTGGGCCCAGTACTTC.

This clone appeared many times. The chain joins TRBV18 to TRBJ1-6; D ambiguous. The CDR3 consists of 15 residues. Trimming stripped 2 bases from V and 6 bases from J, with 11 bases between. The germline V gene has CDR1 KGHSH and CDR2 LQKENI. CDR3 residues: CASSPNGRSNSPLHF. The CDR3 DNA reads as TGTGCCAGCTCACCAAATGGTCGGAGTAATTCACCCCTCCACTTT.

The gene calls are TRBV29-1 and TRBJ1-1; no clear D. Trimming removed 4 bases from V and 4 bases from J, with 13 bases in between. Germline CDR1 is SQVTM and CDR2 is ANQGSEA. The CDR3 sequence is 13 residues long. This CDR3 reads CSVGGRLGTEAFF. The CDR3 nucleotides read TGCAGCGTTGGAGGGCGTTTGGGCACTGAAGCTTTCTTT.

This chain links TRBV19 with TRBJ2-1; tentatively, D is TRBD2 (6 bases). Trimming shortened V by 5 bases and J by 6 bases, and 14 bases separated the two germline ends. The CDR3 is 14 amino acids. In germline, CDR1 is LNHDA, CDR2 SQIVND (reference sequence). CDR3 residues: CASSPQGLRNEQFF. The CDR3 bases are TGTGCCAGTAGTCCCCAGGGACTTCGCAATGAGCAGTTCTTC.

The V gene is TRBV7-2, the J gene TRBJ1-1; 7 nucleotides agree with TRBD1. The CDR3 has 13 residues. Trimming took 5 bases from V and 6 from J; bases not matched to a gene: 6. The V gene's germline CDR1 is SGHTA and CDR2 FQGNSA. Written as DNA, the CDR3 is TGTGCCAGCAGCCCAGACAGGGTTGCTGAAGCTTTCTTT. This translates into CASSPDRVAEAFF.

J is TRBJ1-4 and V is TRBV28, with a tentative D call TRBD1 (5 bases). The CDR3 contains 11 residues. Germline CDR1 MDHEN, CDR2 SYDVKM. Trimming stripped 11 bases from V and 8 bases from J, with 12 bases between. The CDR3 sequence: CALYTGEKLFF. The DNA for the CDR3 is TGTGCCCTCTATACAGGAGAAAAACTGTTTTTT. The entire variable domain, with the rest obtained from reference TRBV28 and TRBJ1-4, is as follows: DVKVTQSSRYLVKRTGEKVFLECVQDMDHENMFWYRQDPGLGLRLIYFSYDVKMKEKGDIPEGYSVSREKKERFSLILESASTNQTSMYLCALYTGEKLFFGSGTQLSVL.

The rearrangement uses TRBV5-1 and TRBJ2-5; 7 nucleotides align to TRBD1. The ends lost 4 bases at V and 1 base at J; junction bases unmatched: 4. CDR1 is SGHRS, CDR2 YFSETQ, per germline. The CDR3 totals 14 residues. CDR3 coding DNA: TGCGCCAGCAGCATGACAGGGCCCCAAGAGACCCAGTACTTC. Encoded protein: CASSMTGPQETQYF.

The V call is TRBV27, the J call TRBJ2-1, with a tentative D call TRBD2 (6 bases). Looked up from germline, CDR1 is MNHEY and CDR2 is SMNVEV (reference sequence). Trimming took off 2 bases at V and 14 bases at J, with 16 bases between the two ends. The CDR3 covers 13 residues. CDR3: CASSLGRAGGKFF. CDR3 DNA: TGTGCCAGCAGTTTAGGTCGAGCGGGTGGCAAGTTCTTC.

The gene calls are TRBV10-3 and TRBJ2-7, with a possible D match to TRBD1 (6 bases). Germline V gene sequence: CDR1 ENHRY, CDR2 SYGVKD. This CDR3 contains 15 residues. V was trimmed by 3 bases and J by 0 bases, leaving 12 bases between them. The CDR3 is CAISEQGTISYEQYF. The CDR3 coding sequence is TGTGCCATCAGTGAACAGGGCACCATCTCCTACGAGCAGTACTTC.